The following is a T cell receptor beta chain sequence with its context. CDR1 is LGHNA, CDR2 YSLEER, per germline. The CDR3 sequence is 16 residues long. Unmatched junction bases numbered 4, after V lost 0 bases and J lost 1 base. These data are taken from a study of early T cells in non-severe SARS-CoV-2 infection. TCRdb called the 5' RACE reads again in MiXCR, with one record for every CDR3 protein. Counted here are tens of thousands of distinct CDR3 sequences, 7% to 8% occurring once; the ten biggest clones make up 6.5% to 9.5%. The source of this sequence is an adult who was a healthcare worker with PCR-confirmed SARS-CoV-2 infection or an uninfected control (not recorded which). Sequenced sample: whole blood. The chain joins TRBV4-3 to TRBJ2-3; 7 nucleotides agree with TRBD1. The CDR3 DNA reads as TGCGCCAGCAGCCAAGATGGGACAGCTGGCACAGATACGCAGTATTTT. It yields the protein CASSQDGTAGTDTQYF.